The T cell receptor beta chain under discussion was sequenced for a study of shared clonotypes between healthy human individuals. The CDR3 length is 14 residues. Per germline, CDR1 SNHLY and CDR2 FYNNEI. The V end was cut by 7 bases, the J end by 4 bases, with 14 bases between. Assay execution took place at the deep level. Each cell subset's genomic DNA was divided evenly among several immunoSEQ plates. Sequencing used immunoSEQ multiplex PCR; TCRdb keeps in-frame clones, though not all of them. This sample carries approximately 740,000 clones, around 72% of them seen once, and the ten largest clones take 1.5% to 2%.

Sequenced: memory CD4+ T cells sorted from blood. Subset defined: CD45RA-negative fraction. The source is a woman in her 30s in good health. The J gene is TRBJ2-1, the V gene TRBV2, with D possibly TRBD2 on 6 matching bases. CDR3 bases: TGTGCCAGCACTAGCGCATCCCGGTACAATGAGCAGTTCTTC. Its translation: CASTSASRYNEQFF.